Detailed here is one T cell receptor beta chain. This sample was included in a study of blood T cell repertoires in COVID-19. In the study overall: Both acute and convalescent COVID-19 samples were obtained from the United States, Italy and Spain.

Original handling: Amplified reference gene primers provided the basis for estimating nucleated cell counts. Clones were sequenced by immunoSEQ multiplex PCR, and TCRdb holds only the in-frame ones, with some missing. The V and J calls and clone size were taken over from that table, and D and trimming were inferred from the DNA. The repertoire holds over 200,000 clones, with roughly 86% as singletons. The germline CDR1 and CDR2 sequences are MDHEN and SYDVKM. CDR3 length equals 13 residues. V dropped 3 bases and J dropped 3 bases, with 9 bases sitting between them. This TCR was sampled from a woman in her fifties or sixties with acute or convalescent COVID-19. The sequencing sample was made of peripheral blood. The chain is built from TRBV28 and TRBJ2-7, with D tentatively TRBD2 (6 bases). The chain's CDR3 is CASSLGRGYEQYF. The DNA of the CDR3 is TGTGCCAGCAGTTTGGGGCGGGGCTACGAGCAGTACTTC. The full variable domain, with the rest looked up from reference TRBV28 and TRBJ2-7, is DVKVTQSSRYLVKRTGEKVFLECVQDMDHENMFWYRQDPGLGLRLIYFSYDVKMKEKGDIPEGYSVSREKKERFSLILESASTNQTSMYLCASSLGRGYEQYFGPGTRLTVT.